These T cell receptor beta chains were read from a single sample in a study of T-cell reconstitution after alpha-beta-depleted transplantation in children. TCRdb used MiXCR to reprocess the PCR reads, holding one entry per CDR3 protein. The top ten clones hold 12% to 15% of a sample with roughly 490,000 distinct CDR3 sequences, 10% to 12% of them seen once. The sequences come from PBMCs, mostly from graft donor cells, collected 180 days after TCRalphabeta/CD19-depleted stem cell transplant. The receptor set was obtained from a female patient aged 2-9 years who had a stem cell transplant for aplastic anemia, so the T cells may come from the graft donor. Each CDR3 is given with its conserved first and last residue. Fields, in order: D gene, clone size, V gene, J gene, CDR3 DNA, CDR3 protein. D genes are given only for firm matches. The listing skips clone size in some rows; elsewhere it reads once, few, many or a size class.

d_gene: -; abundance: few; v_gene: TRBV18; j_gene: TRBJ2-6; CDR3nt: TGTGCCAGCTCACCCTCAGGCACTGGGGCCAACGTCCTGACTTTC; CDR3aa: CASSPSGTGANVLTF
d_gene: -; abundance: few; v_gene: TRBV9; j_gene: TRBJ2-1; CDR3nt: TGTGCCAGCAGCGTAGCTCCGGACAGATACAATGAGCAGTTCTTC; CDR3aa: CASSVAPDRYNEQFF
d_gene: -; abundance: many; v_gene: TRBV7-9; j_gene: TRBJ2-7; CDR3nt: TGTGCCAGCAGCTTAGGGGGAAGCGAGCAGTACTTC; CDR3aa: CASSLGGSEQYF
d_gene: -; abundance: -; v_gene: TRBV15; j_gene: TRBJ1-2; CDR3nt: TGTGCCACCAGCAGAGATGGCGGGGAATACTATGGCTACACCTTC; CDR3aa: CATSRDGGEYYGYTF
d_gene: -; abundance: -; v_gene: TRBV21-1; j_gene: TRBJ2-3; CDR3nt: TGTGCCAGCAGCAAAAACTCGAGTGGCACAGATACGCAGTATTTT; CDR3aa: CASSKNSSGTDTQYF
d_gene: TRBD2; abundance: few; v_gene: TRBV7-2; j_gene: TRBJ2-1; CDR3nt: TGTGCCAGCAGAGGGACTAGCGGGCCCAGGGTCTTC; CDR3aa: CASRGTSGPRVF
d_gene: TRBD1; abundance: many; v_gene: TRBV12-3/TRBV12-4; j_gene: TRBJ1-2; CDR3nt: TGTGCCAGCAGCTTGGACAGGGGTAATGGCTACACCTTC; CDR3aa: CASSLDRGNGYTF
d_gene: TRBD2; abundance: -; v_gene: TRBV12-3/TRBV12-4; j_gene: TRBJ2-3; CDR3nt: TGTGCCAGCAGCCCCGGGACTATTCAATTGGATACGCAGTATTTT; CDR3aa: CASSPGTIQLDTQYF
d_gene: -; abundance: many; v_gene: TRBV12-3/TRBV12-4; j_gene: TRBJ1-2; CDR3nt: TGTGCCAGCAGCTCCCCGGTGCACTATGGCTACACCTTC; CDR3aa: CASSSPVHYGYTF
d_gene: -; abundance: -; v_gene: TRBV7-9; j_gene: TRBJ2-1; CDR3nt: TGTGCCAGCAGCTTTCGTCAAATAGTCCTTAGGAATGAGCAGTTCTTC; CDR3aa: CASSFRQIVLRNEQFF
d_gene: -; abundance: many; v_gene: TRBV28; j_gene: TRBJ2-1; CDR3nt: TGTGCCAGCAGTACAGGGACCCATGAGCAGTTCTTC; CDR3aa: CASSTGTHEQFF
d_gene: TRBD2; abundance: -; v_gene: TRBV5-1; j_gene: TRBJ2-1; CDR3nt: TGCGCCAGCAGCTTGGACCGGCTAGCGGGGGTCTATGAGCAGTTCTTC; CDR3aa: CASSLDRLAGVYEQFF
d_gene: -; abundance: many; v_gene: TRBV20-1; j_gene: TRBJ2-1; CDR3nt: TGCAGTGCTAGAATGTGGCCTAGTGTCAATGAGCAGTTCTTC; CDR3aa: CSARMWPSVNEQFF
d_gene: -; abundance: many; v_gene: TRBV19; j_gene: TRBJ1-2; CDR3nt: TGTGCCAGTAGTATCCAGGGATACTATGGCTACACCTTC; CDR3aa: CASSIQGYYGYTF
d_gene: TRBD2; abundance: few; v_gene: TRBV6-1; j_gene: TRBJ2-1; CDR3nt: TGTGCCAGCAGTCTCCGACTAGCGGGAGCCAATGAGCAGTTCTTC; CDR3aa: CASSLRLAGANEQFF
d_gene: TRBD1; abundance: -; v_gene: TRBV7-8; j_gene: TRBJ2-4; CDR3nt: TGTGCCAGCAGCGCGGACAGGTTCGGCAAAAACATTCAGTACTTC; CDR3aa: CASSADRFGKNIQYF
d_gene: -; abundance: -; v_gene: TRBV29-1; j_gene: TRBJ2-3; CDR3nt: TGCAGCGGGTCATGGACTTCTAGCACAGATACGCAGTATTTT; CDR3aa: CSGSWTSSTDTQYF
d_gene: -; abundance: -; v_gene: TRBV4-3; j_gene: TRBJ2-3; CDR3nt: TGCGCCAGCAGCCAGCCGGGCGCAGATACGCAGTATTTT; CDR3aa: CASSQPGADTQYF
d_gene: -; abundance: few; v_gene: TRBV12-3/TRBV12-4; j_gene: TRBJ2-2; CDR3nt: TGTGCCAGCAGTTCCCGATTTGGGGGTGGAAACACCGGGGAGCTGTTTTTT; CDR3aa: CASSSRFGGGNTGELFF
d_gene: TRBD2; abundance: few; v_gene: TRBV7-6; j_gene: TRBJ2-2; CDR3nt: TGTGCCAGCAGCCTGGGACTAGCGGGAGGTACCGGGGAGCTGTTTTTT; CDR3aa: CASSLGLAGGTGELFF
d_gene: -; abundance: -; v_gene: TRBV12-3/TRBV12-4; j_gene: TRBJ1-5; CDR3nt: TGTGCCAGCAGGTCAAGGTTAGCTACACAGCCCCAGCATTTT; CDR3aa: CASRSRLATQPQHF
d_gene: TRBD2; abundance: few; v_gene: TRBV5-1; j_gene: TRBJ2-1; CDR3nt: TGCGCCAGCAGCTTGGCCCTAACTAGCGGGAGGGCCAAAGAGCAGTTCTTC; CDR3aa: CASSLALTSGRAKEQFF
d_gene: TRBD1; abundance: -; v_gene: TRBV28; j_gene: TRBJ1-4; CDR3nt: TGTGCCAGCAGTTTCCCCCGGCGGGACAGGACTAATGAAAAACTGTTTTTT; CDR3aa: CASSFPRRDRTNEKLFF
d_gene: TRBD2; abundance: few; v_gene: TRBV29-1; j_gene: TRBJ2-1; CDR3nt: TGCAGCGTTGAGCAGCGGGAGTTCTACAATGAGCAGTTCTTC; CDR3aa: CSVEQREFYNEQFF
d_gene: TRBD1; abundance: -; v_gene: TRBV5-1; j_gene: TRBJ2-3; CDR3nt: TGCGCCAGCAGCTTGGGGGGCTACACAGGGGCCGGTCGGGATACGCAGTATTTT; CDR3aa: CASSLGGYTGAGRDTQYF
d_gene: TRBD2; abundance: many; v_gene: TRBV10-2; j_gene: TRBJ2-1; CDR3nt: TGCGCCAGCAGCGCACCGACTAGCGGGAACAATGAGCAGTTCTTC; CDR3aa: CASSAPTSGNNEQFF
d_gene: TRBD2; abundance: -; v_gene: TRBV9; j_gene: TRBJ2-1; CDR3nt: TGTGCCAGCAGCTTTCCAACCCAGGGGACTAGCCTCAATGAGCAGTTCTTC; CDR3aa: CASSFPTQGTSLNEQFF
d_gene: TRBD2; abundance: few; v_gene: TRBV5-1; j_gene: TRBJ2-5; CDR3nt: TGCGCCAGCAGCTGGGGGGGACTCGGGGAGACCCAGTACTTC; CDR3aa: CASSWGGLGETQYF
d_gene: -; abundance: -; v_gene: TRBV20-1; j_gene: TRBJ1-5; CDR3nt: TGCAGTGCGAGAGACCCTTTGGTCGATAGCAATCAGCCCCAGCATTTT; CDR3aa: CSARDPLVDSNQPQHF
d_gene: -; abundance: few; v_gene: TRBV12-3/TRBV12-4; j_gene: TRBJ2-3; CDR3nt: TGTGCCAGCAGCCCCACCGGAGCAAACGCAGATACGCAGTATTTT; CDR3aa: CASSPTGANADTQYF
d_gene: TRBD1; abundance: few; v_gene: TRBV29-1; j_gene: TRBJ2-1; CDR3nt: TGCAGCGCCCTGACAGGGGCACTCTACAATGAGCAGTTCTTC; CDR3aa: CSALTGALYNEQFF
d_gene: -; abundance: many; v_gene: TRBV20-1; j_gene: TRBJ1-5; CDR3nt: TGCAGTGCTAGAGATCCAGGGGCGCGGCGCAATCAGCCCCAGCATTTT; CDR3aa: CSARDPGARRNQPQHF
d_gene: -; abundance: many; v_gene: TRBV5-1; j_gene: TRBJ1-1; CDR3nt: TGCGCCAGCAGCTTATTTGACGGGCGACCGTTGAACACTGAAGCTTTCTTT; CDR3aa: CASSLFDGRPLNTEAFF
d_gene: -; abundance: -; v_gene: TRBV12-3/TRBV12-4; j_gene: TRBJ1-2; CDR3nt: TGTGCCAGCAGTTTATGGGGGCTTAACTATGGCTACACCTTC; CDR3aa: CASSLWGLNYGYTF
d_gene: TRBD2; abundance: -; v_gene: TRBV11-2; j_gene: TRBJ2-1; CDR3nt: TGTGCCAGCAGCTTATTTCCGCCCTTTGAATCGGGACTAGCATACAATGAGCAGTTCTTC; CDR3aa: CASSLFPPFESGLAYNEQFF
d_gene: TRBD1; abundance: -; v_gene: TRBV5-1; j_gene: TRBJ2-2; CDR3nt: TGCGCCAGCAAGGAGGACAGGGAGCACGGGGAGCTGTTTTTT; CDR3aa: CASKEDREHGELFF
d_gene: -; abundance: -; v_gene: TRBV6-5; j_gene: TRBJ1-1; CDR3nt: TGTGCCAGCAGCTACGATCCGAACACTGAAGCTTTCTTT; CDR3aa: CASSYDPNTEAFF
d_gene: TRBD1; abundance: -; v_gene: TRBV7-8; j_gene: TRBJ1-3; CDR3nt: TGTGCCAGCAGTCAGCGACAGGGCTCTGGAAACACCATATATTTT; CDR3aa: CASSQRQGSGNTIYF
d_gene: -; abundance: many; v_gene: TRBV11-2; j_gene: TRBJ1-3; CDR3nt: TGTGCCAGCAGCTTAGGAGGCGGTCGCAGGAGCTCTGGAAACACCATATATTTT; CDR3aa: CASSLGGGRRSSGNTIYF
d_gene: -; abundance: -; v_gene: TRBV9; j_gene: TRBJ2-1; CDR3nt: TGTGCCAGCAGCGTAGACGGCGGCTCCTACAATGCGCAGTTCTTC; CDR3aa: CASSVDGGSYNAQFF
d_gene: TRBD1; abundance: few; v_gene: TRBV5-1; j_gene: TRBJ1-2; CDR3nt: TGCGCCAGCAGACCCGGACAGGGCTATGGCTACACCTTC; CDR3aa: CASRPGQGYGYTF
d_gene: -; abundance: -; v_gene: TRBV29-1; j_gene: TRBJ1-4; CDR3nt: TGCAGCGCATCTAACCACAGGGCAACTAATGAAAAACTGTTTTTT; CDR3aa: CSASNHRATNEKLFF
d_gene: -; abundance: few; v_gene: TRBV6-2/TRBV6-3; j_gene: TRBJ2-2; CDR3nt: TGTGCCAGCAGTCCTCCCCCCTTACTAGATCACAGCGGGGAGCTGTTTTTT; CDR3aa: CASSPPPLLDHSGELFF
d_gene: TRBD1; abundance: -; v_gene: TRBV28; j_gene: TRBJ1-1; CDR3nt: TGTGCCAGCAGTTCCCGGGGACAGATCACTGAAGCTTTCTTT; CDR3aa: CASSSRGQITEAFF
d_gene: TRBD1; abundance: few; v_gene: TRBV5-1; j_gene: TRBJ2-1; CDR3nt: TGCGCCAGCAGCCCCGGACAGGGGGCGGGGAATGAGCAGTTCTTC; CDR3aa: CASSPGQGAGNEQFF
d_gene: -; abundance: -; v_gene: TRBV28; j_gene: TRBJ1-2; CDR3nt: TGTGCCAGCAGTCCCGGACCCCGTGCCTATGGCTACACCTTC; CDR3aa: CASSPGPRAYGYTF
d_gene: TRBD2; abundance: few; v_gene: TRBV7-6; j_gene: TRBJ2-1; CDR3nt: TGTGCCAGCAGCTCCGCGATAGCGGGAGTTAGCTACAATGAGCAGTTCTTC; CDR3aa: CASSSAIAGVSYNEQFF
d_gene: -; abundance: -; v_gene: TRBV29-1; j_gene: TRBJ2-1; CDR3nt: TGCAGCGTTGCCCCCGGGACGCCCCGCAATGAGCAGTTCTTC; CDR3aa: CSVAPGTPRNEQFF
d_gene: TRBD2; abundance: -; v_gene: TRBV13; j_gene: TRBJ2-7; CDR3nt: TGTGCCAGCAGCTTCCGGCGAGTGGGGCTAGCGGCATACGAGCAGTACTTC; CDR3aa: CASSFRRVGLAAYEQYF